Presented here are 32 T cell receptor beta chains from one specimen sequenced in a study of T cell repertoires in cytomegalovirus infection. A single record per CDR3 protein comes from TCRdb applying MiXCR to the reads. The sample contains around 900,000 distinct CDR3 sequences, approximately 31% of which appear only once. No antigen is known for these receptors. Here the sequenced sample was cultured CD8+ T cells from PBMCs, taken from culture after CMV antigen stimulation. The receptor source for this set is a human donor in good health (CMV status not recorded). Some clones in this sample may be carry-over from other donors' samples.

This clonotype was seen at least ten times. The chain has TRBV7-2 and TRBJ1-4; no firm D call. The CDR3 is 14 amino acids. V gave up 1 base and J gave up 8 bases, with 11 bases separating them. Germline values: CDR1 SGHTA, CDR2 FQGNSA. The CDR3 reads CASSLVGSSEKLFF. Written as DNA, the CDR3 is TGTGCCAGCAGCTTAGTGGGCTCAAGCGAAAAACTGTTTTTT. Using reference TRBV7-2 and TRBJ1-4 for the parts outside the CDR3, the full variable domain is GAGVSQSPSNKVTEKGKDVELRCDPISGHTALYWYRQSLGQGLEFLIYFQGNSAPDKSGLPSDRFSAERTGGSVSTLTIQRTQQEDSAVYLCASSLVGSSEKLFFGSGTQLSVL.

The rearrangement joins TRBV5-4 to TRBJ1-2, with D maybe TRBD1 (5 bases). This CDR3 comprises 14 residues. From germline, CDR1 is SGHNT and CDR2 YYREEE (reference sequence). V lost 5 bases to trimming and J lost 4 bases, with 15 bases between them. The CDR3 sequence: CASSLAGTSYGYTF. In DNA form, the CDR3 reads TGTGCCAGCAGTCTCGCAGGGACCTCCTATGGCTACACCTTC.

This CDR3 is CASRPHGGSYNEQFF. In DNA, the CDR3 is TGTGCCAGCAGACCCCACGGGGGGTCGTACAATGAGCAGTTCTTC. The chain carries TRBV6-2 or TRBV6-3 and TRBJ2-1; 7 nucleotides agree with TRBD2. J was trimmed by 4 bases and V by 6 bases; bases with no gene match: 9. Per germline, CDR1 MNHEY and CDR2 SVGEGT. CDR3 size: 15 residues.

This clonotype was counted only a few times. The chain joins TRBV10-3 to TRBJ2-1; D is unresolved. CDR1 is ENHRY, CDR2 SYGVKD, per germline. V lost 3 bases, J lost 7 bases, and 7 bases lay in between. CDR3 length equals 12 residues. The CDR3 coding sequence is TGTGCCATCAGTGATACAAGGAATGAGCAGTTCTTC. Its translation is CAISDTRNEQFF.

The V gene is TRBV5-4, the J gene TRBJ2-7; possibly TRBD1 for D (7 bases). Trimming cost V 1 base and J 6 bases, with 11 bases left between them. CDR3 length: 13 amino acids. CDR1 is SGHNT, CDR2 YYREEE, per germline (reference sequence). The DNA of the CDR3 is TGTGCCAGCAGCTTGTGGAGGGGGCCCGAGCAGTACTTC. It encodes CASSLWRGPEQYF.

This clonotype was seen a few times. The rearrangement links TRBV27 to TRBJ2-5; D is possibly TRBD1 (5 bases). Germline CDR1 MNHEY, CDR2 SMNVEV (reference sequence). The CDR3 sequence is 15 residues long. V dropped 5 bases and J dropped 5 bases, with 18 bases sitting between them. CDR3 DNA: TGTGCCAGCAGTCCCAGATGGGGCCCGGCGGAGACCCAGTACTTC. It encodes CASSPRWGPAETQYF.

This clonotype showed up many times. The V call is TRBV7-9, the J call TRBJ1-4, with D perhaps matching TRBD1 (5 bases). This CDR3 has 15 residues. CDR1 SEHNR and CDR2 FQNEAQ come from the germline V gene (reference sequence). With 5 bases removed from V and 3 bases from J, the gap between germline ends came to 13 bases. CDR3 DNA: TGTGCCAGCAGCCGTGGGGGATTATCTAATGAAAAACTGTTTTTT. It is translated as CASSRGGLSNEKLFF. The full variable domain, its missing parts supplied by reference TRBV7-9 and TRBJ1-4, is DTGVSQNPRHKITKRGQNVTFRCDPISEHNRLYWYRQTLGQGPEFLTYFQNEAQLEKSRLLSDRFSAERPKGSFSTLEIQRTEQGDSAMYLCASSRGGLSNEKLFFGSGTQLSVL.

CDR3 nucleotide sequence: TGTGCCAGCAGGGAAGGGGTTGACGAGCAGTACTTC. This sequence encodes CASREGVDEQYF. The chain recombines TRBV6-6 with TRBJ2-7; tentatively, D is TRBD1 (5 bases). Germline V CDR1 and CDR2: MNHNY, SVGAGI (reference sequence). CDR3 length: 12 amino acids. V lost 6 bases, J lost 5 bases, and 11 bases lay in between.

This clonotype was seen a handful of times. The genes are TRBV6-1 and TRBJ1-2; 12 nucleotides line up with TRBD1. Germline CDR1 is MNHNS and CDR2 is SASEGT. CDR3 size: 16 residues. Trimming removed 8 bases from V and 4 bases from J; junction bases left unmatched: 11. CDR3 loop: CASGPGQGAAGYGYTF. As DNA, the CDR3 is TGTGCCAGCGGCCCGGGACAGGGGGCGGCGGGCTATGGCTACACCTTC.

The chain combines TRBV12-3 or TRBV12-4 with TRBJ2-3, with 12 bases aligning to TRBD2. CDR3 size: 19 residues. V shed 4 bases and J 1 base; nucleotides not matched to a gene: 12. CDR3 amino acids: CASSSSSGGASFGTDTQYF. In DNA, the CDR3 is TGTGCCAGCAGTTCGTCTAGCGGGGGGGCCTCTTTCGGCACAGATACGCAGTATTTT.

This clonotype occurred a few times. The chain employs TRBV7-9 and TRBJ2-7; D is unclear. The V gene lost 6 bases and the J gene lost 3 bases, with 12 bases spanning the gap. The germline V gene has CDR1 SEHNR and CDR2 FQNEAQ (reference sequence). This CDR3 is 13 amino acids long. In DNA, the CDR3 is TGTGCCAGCAGTAAGGCGGTGTACTACGAGCAGTACGTC. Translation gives CASSKAVYYEQYV.

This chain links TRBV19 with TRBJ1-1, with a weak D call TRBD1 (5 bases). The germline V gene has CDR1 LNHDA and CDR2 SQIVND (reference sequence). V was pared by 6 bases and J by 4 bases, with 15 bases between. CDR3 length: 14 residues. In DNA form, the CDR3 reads TGTGCCAGTAGCCTGGGACGGAGGAGCACTGAAGCTTTCTTT. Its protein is CASSLGRRSTEAFF. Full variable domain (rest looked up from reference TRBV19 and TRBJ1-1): DGGITQSPKYLFRKEGQNVTLSCEQNLNHDAMYWYRQDPGQGLRLIYYSQIVNDFQKGDIAEGYSVSREKKESFPLTVTSAQKNPTAFYLCASSLGRRSTEAFFGQGTRLTVV.

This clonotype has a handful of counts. DNA for the CDR3: TGTGCCAGCAGTACGACATCACGGGAGACCCAGTACTTC. This gives the protein CASSTTSRETQYF. This chain joins TRBV12-3 or TRBV12-4 and TRBJ2-5; no firm D call. The V gene lost 5 bases and the J gene lost 5 bases, with 12 bases spanning the gap. CDR3 size: 13 residues.

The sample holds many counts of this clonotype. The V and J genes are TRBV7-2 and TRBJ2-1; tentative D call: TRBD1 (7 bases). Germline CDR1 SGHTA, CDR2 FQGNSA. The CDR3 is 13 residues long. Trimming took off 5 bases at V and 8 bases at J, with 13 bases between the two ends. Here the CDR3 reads CASSPGGQHEQFF. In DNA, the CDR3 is TGTGCCAGCAGCCCAGGGGGGCAGCATGAGCAGTTCTTC.

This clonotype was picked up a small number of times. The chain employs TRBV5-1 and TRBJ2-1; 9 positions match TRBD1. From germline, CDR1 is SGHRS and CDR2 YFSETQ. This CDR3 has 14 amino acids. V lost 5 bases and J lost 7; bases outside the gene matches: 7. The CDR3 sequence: CASSAGTGPNEQFF. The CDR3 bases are TGCGCCAGCAGTGCCGGGACAGGGCCGAATGAGCAGTTCTTC.

In nucleotides, the CDR3 is TGTGCCAGCAGTGTTGGGGGGCTCTATGGCTACACCTTC. This sequence encodes CASSVGGLYGYTF. The chain joins TRBV25-1 to TRBJ1-2; D is possibly TRBD1 (6 bases). Trimming took off 4 bases at V and 4 bases at J, with 10 bases between the two ends. The CDR3 has 13 residues. From germline, CDR1 is MGHDK and CDR2 SYGVNS.

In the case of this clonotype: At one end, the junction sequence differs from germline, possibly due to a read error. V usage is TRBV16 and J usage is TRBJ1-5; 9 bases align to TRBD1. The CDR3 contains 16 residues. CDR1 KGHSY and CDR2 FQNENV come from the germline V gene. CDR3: CASSPQVWDRDHPQHF. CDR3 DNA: TGTGCCAGCAGCCCTCAGGTTTGGGACAGGGATCACCCCCAGCATTTT. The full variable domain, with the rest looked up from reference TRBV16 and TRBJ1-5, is GEEVAQTPKHLVRGEGQKAKLYCAPIKGHSYVFWYQQVLKNEFKFLISFQNENVFDETGMPKERFSAKCLPNSPCSLEIQATKLEDSAVYFCASSPQVWDRDHPQHFGDGTRLSIL.

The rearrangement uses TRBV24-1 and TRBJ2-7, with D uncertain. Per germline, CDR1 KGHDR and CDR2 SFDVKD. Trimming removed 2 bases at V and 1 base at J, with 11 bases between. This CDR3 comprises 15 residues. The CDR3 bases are TGTGCCACCAGTGATTCCGGAGTTATTTCCTACGAGCAGTACTTC. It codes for CATSDSGVISYEQYF.

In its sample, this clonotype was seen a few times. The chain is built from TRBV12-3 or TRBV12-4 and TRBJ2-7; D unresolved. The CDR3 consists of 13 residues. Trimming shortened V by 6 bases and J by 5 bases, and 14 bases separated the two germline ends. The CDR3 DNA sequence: TGTGCCAGCAGCTCCGGACCGGCCAACGAGCAGTACGTC. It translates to CASSSGPANEQYV.

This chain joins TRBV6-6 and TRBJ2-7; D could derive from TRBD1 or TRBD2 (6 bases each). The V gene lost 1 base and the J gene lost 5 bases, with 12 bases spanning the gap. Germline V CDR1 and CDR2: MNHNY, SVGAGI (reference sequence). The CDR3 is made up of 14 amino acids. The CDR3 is CASSYLGGPDEQYF. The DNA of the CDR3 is TGTGCCAGCAGTTACTTAGGGGGGCCAGACGAGCAGTACTTC.

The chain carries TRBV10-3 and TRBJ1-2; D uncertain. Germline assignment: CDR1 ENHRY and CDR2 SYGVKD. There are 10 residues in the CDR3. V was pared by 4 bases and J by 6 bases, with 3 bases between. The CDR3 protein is CAISGDGYTF. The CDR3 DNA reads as TGTGCCATCAGTGGGGATGGCTACACCTTC.

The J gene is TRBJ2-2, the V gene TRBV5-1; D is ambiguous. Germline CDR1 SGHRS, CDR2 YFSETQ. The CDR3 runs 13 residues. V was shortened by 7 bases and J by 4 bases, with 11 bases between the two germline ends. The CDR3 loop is CASHPSGTGELFF. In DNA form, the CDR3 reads TGCGCCAGCCACCCCTCAGGCACCGGGGAGCTGTTTTTT.

DNA of the CDR3: TGTGCCAGCTCACCTTCTTCTATAGCTGGTGAGCAGTTCTTC. This sequence encodes CASSPSSIAGEQFF. This chain links TRBV18 with TRBJ2-1; D call uncertain. The germline V gene has CDR1 KGHSH and CDR2 LQKENI. There are 14 residues in the CDR3. V was shortened by 3 bases and J by 9 bases, with 15 bases between the two germline ends. Looking up the rest from reference TRBV18 and TRBJ2-1 gives the full variable domain: NAGVMQNPRHLVRRRGQEARLRCSPMKGHSHVYWYRQLPEEGLKFMVYLQKENIIDESGMPKERFSAEFPKEGPSILRIQQVVRGDSAAYFCASSPSSIAGEQFFGPGTRLTVL.

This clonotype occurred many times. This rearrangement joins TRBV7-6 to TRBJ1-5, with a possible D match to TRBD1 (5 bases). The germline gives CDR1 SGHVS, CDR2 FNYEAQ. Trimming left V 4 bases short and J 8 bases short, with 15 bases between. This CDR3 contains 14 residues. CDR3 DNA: TGTGCCAGCAGCTCGGACACCTCCTGGGAGCCCCAGCATTTT. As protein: CASSSDTSWEPQHF.

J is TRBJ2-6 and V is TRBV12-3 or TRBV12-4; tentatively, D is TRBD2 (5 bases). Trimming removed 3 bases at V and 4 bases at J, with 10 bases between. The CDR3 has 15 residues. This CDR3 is CASSFVARGANVLTF. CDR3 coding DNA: TGTGCCAGCAGTTTTGTAGCGAGGGGGGCCAACGTCCTGACTTTC.

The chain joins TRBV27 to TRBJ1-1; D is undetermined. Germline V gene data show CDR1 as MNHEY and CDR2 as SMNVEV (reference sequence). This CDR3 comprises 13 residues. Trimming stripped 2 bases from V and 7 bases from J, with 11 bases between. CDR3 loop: CASSLGRAGEAFF. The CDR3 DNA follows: TGTGCCAGCAGTTTAGGGAGGGCGGGTGAAGCTTTCTTT.

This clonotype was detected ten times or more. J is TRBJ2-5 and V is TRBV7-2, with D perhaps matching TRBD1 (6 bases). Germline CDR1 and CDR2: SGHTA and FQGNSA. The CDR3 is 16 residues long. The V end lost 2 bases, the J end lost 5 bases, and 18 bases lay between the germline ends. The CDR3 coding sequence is TGTGCCAGCAGCTTACCGGAAGAACAGGGAAGGGAGACCCAGTACTTC. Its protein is CASSLPEEQGRETQYF.

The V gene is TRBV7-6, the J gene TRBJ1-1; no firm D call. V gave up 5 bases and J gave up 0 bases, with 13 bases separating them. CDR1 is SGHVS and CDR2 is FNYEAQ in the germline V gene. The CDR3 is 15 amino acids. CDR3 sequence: CASSPVEGLNTEAFF. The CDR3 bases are TGTGCCAGCAGCCCCGTCGAAGGCCTGAACACTGAAGCTTTCTTT.

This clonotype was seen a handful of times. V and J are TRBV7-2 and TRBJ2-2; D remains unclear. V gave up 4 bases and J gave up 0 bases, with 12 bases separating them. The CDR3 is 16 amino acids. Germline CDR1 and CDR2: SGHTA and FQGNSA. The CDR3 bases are TGTGCCAGCAGCTCCCTAGACCAGACGAACACCGGGGAGCTGTTTTTT. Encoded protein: CASSSLDQTNTGELFF.

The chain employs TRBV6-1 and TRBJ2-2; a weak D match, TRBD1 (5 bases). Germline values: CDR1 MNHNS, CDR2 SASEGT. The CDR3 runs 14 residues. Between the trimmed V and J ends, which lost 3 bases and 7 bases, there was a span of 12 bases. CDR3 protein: CASSEARRGGELFF. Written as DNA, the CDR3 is TGTGCCAGCAGTGAGGCGAGAAGGGGCGGGGAGCTGTTTTTT.

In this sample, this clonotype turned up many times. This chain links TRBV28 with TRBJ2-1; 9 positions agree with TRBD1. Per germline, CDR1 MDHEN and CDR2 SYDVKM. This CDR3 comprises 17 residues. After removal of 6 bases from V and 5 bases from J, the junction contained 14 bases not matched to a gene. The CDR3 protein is CASRSPRPGQGNNEQFF. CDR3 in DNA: TGTGCCAGCAGATCACCCCGGCCGGGACAGGGAAACAATGAGCAGTTCTTC.

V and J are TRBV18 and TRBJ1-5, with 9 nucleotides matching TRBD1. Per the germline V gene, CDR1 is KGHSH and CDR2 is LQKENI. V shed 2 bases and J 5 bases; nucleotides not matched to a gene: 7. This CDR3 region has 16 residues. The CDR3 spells CASSPSPDRGDQPQHF. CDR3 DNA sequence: TGTGCCAGCTCACCAAGCCCGGACAGGGGAGATCAGCCCCAGCATTTT.